The 30 T cell receptor beta chains below come from one sample, sequenced in a study of blood T cell repertoires in COVID-19. Sequencing was performed with immunoSEQ multiplex PCR; in TCRdb, only in-frame clones are kept and a portion is missing. This repertoire shows about 210,000 clones, roughly 77% found once; its top ten account for about 9.3%. Material: PBMCs or T cells enriched from blood (not recorded which). The receptor set was obtained from a man aged 35-49 years who had recovered from COVID-19.

The J gene is TRBJ1-4, the V gene TRBV5-1; no firm D call. The CDR3 sequence is 14 residues long. Germline V gives CDR1 SGHRS, CDR2 YFSETQ. The V end lost 0 bases, the J end lost 5 bases, and 8 bases lay between the germline ends. In DNA, the CDR3 is TGCGCCAGCAGCTTGGGTAGAGGGAATGAAAAACTGTTTTTT. It codes for CASSLGRGNEKLFF.

The chain recombines TRBV29-1 with TRBJ2-1, with 8 bases fitting TRBD2. The V gene's germline CDR1 is SQVTM and CDR2 ANQGSEA. The CDR3 has 16 amino acids. V lost 5 bases to trimming and J lost 3 bases; unmatched junction nucleotides: 12. The CDR3: CSVPLGGTRNYNEQFF. The CDR3 bases are TGCAGCGTTCCCCTCGGGGGGACTAGAAACTACAATGAGCAGTTCTTC.

V and J are TRBV10-3 and TRBJ2-7; 8 bases align to TRBD2. From germline, CDR1 is ENHRY and CDR2 SYGVKD. This CDR3 contains 17 residues. Trimming at V came to 5 bases and at J to 0 bases, leaving 12 bases not matched to a gene. Here the CDR3 reads CAISHNPLAVSSYEQYF. As DNA, the CDR3 is TGTGCCATCAGTCACAATCCACTAGCGGTCAGCTCCTACGAGCAGTACTTC.

The chain employs TRBV5-1 and TRBJ1-1; possible D gene TRBD1, 5 bases. The germline V gene has CDR1 SGHRS and CDR2 YFSETQ. This CDR3 is built from 14 residues. V lost 2 bases and J lost 5, with 13 bases in between. CDR3 sequence reads: CASSFGGARTEAFF. The DNA for the CDR3 is TGCGCCAGCAGCTTTGGAGGGGCGCGGACTGAAGCTTTCTTT.

The chain joins TRBV3-1 (or the pseudogene TRBV3-2) to TRBJ2-5; TRBD1 agrees at 9 bases. V shed 4 bases and J 6 bases; nucleotides not matched to a gene: 6. CDR1 and CDR2 from the germline V gene are LGHDT and YNNKEL (reference sequence). The CDR3 extends over 14 amino acids. In nucleotides, the CDR3 is TGTGCCAGCAGCCTACAACAGGGGGCGAAGACCCAGTACTTC. Its translation: CASSLQQGAKTQYF.

The rearrangement links TRBV21-1 to TRBJ2-2; the DNA was not compared with TRBD1, the D call given in the table. TRBV21-1 is tagged as a pseudogene. The CDR3 consists of 16 residues. The CDR3 DNA reads TGTGCCAGCAGCAAAATTGAAACCCACAGAGCCGGGGAGCTGTTTTTT. This sequence encodes CASSKIETHRAGELFF.

The chain links TRBV5-1 to TRBJ2-7; 10 bases align to TRBD2. Germline assignment: CDR1 SGHRS and CDR2 YFSETQ. V dropped 2 bases and J dropped 1; count of bases not matched to a gene: 6. The CDR3 runs to 16 residues. CDR3 sequence reads: CASSLGTSDKSYEQYF. The CDR3 DNA is TGCGCCAGCAGCTTAGGGACTAGCGACAAGTCCTACGAGCAGTACTTC. Complete variable domain (other parts from reference TRBV5-1 and TRBJ2-7): KAGVTQTPRYLIKTRGQQVTLSCSPISGHRSVSWYQQTPGQGLQFLFEYFSETQRNKGNFPGRFSGRQFSNSRSEMNVSTLELGDSALYLCASSLGTSDKSYEQYFGPGTRLTVT.

The chain joins TRBV5-8 to TRBJ1-2, with TRBD1 identical over 7 bases. The ends lost 1 base at V and 7 bases at J; junction bases unmatched: 7. CDR1 and CDR2 (germline): SGHTS, YDEGEE. The length of the CDR3 is 14 residues. CDR3 coding DNA: TGTGCCAGCAGCTTGACGACAGGGACCCGTGGCTACACCTTC. It codes for CASSLTTGTRGYTF.

The chain has TRBV11-2 and TRBJ1-5; D not certain. The CDR3 is made up of 14 amino acids. The ends were cut back, 7 bases at V and 2 bases at J, with 12 bases in the middle. Germline V gene lookup returns CDR1 SGHAT and CDR2 FQNNGV. CDR3 DNA: TGTGCCAGCACCGAAAGGAGGGGCAATCAGCCCCAGCATTTT. It yields the protein CASTERRGNQPQHF.

This clone was counted ten times or more. One end of the junction fails to match germline, which may point to a read error. This chain uses TRBV27 with TRBJ2-7; D is unclear. Germline V gene data show CDR1 as MNHEY and CDR2 as SMNVEV (reference sequence). The CDR3 sequence is 12 residues long. CDR3 residues: CASGFSTYEQYF. The CDR3, as DNA: TGTGCCAGCGGTTTTAGCACCTACGAGCAGTACTTC.

The chain employs TRBV5-1 and TRBJ1-1, with D perhaps matching TRBD1 (5 bases). Per germline, CDR1 SGHRS and CDR2 YFSETQ. This CDR3 comprises 14 residues. Trimming cost V 2 bases and J 0 bases, with 8 bases left between them. The CDR3 loop reads CASSFTGVNTEAFF. CDR3 DNA: TGCGCCAGCAGCTTCACGGGGGTGAACACTGAAGCTTTCTTT.

The chain has TRBV5-8 and TRBJ1-1, with D perhaps matching TRBD1 (6 bases). CDR3 length equals 12 residues. Germline-derived CDR1 and CDR2 are SGHTS and YDEGEE. V lost 2 bases, J lost 7 bases, and 9 bases lay in between. CDR3 region: CASSLRQVEAFF. DNA for the CDR3: TGTGCCAGCAGCTTAAGACAGGTTGAAGCTTTCTTT.

This clone was counted between two and nine times. This chain's CDR3 is CASSLQDYNSPLHF. CDR3 nucleotide sequence: TGTGCCAGCAGTTTACAGGACTATAATTCACCCCTCCACTTT. V gene TRBV27 combines with J gene TRBJ1-6; no firm D call. The CDR3 is 14 residues long. Per germline, CDR1 MNHEY and CDR2 SMNVEV (reference sequence). V dropped 2 bases and J dropped 3 bases, with 5 bases sitting between them.

The V call is TRBV5-1, the J call TRBJ2-6; D possibly corresponds to TRBD1 (5 bases). Per germline, CDR1 SGHRS and CDR2 YFSETQ. Trimming left V 1 base short and J 3 bases short, with 11 bases between. The CDR3 contains 16 residues. The CDR3 spells CASSLPRAGGANVLTF. In nucleotides, the CDR3 is TGCGCCAGCAGCTTGCCCAGGGCTGGTGGGGCCAACGTCCTGACTTTC.

The chain has TRBV19 and TRBJ1-1; D not resolved. The germline V and J ends were trimmed by 7 bases and 0 bases, with 12 bases remaining between them. CDR1 is LNHDA and CDR2 is SQIVND in the germline V gene (reference sequence). This CDR3 region has 14 residues. For the CDR3, the DNA is TGTGCCAGTACCCCGAATTACATGAACACTGAAGCTTTCTTT. Protein sequence: CASTPNYMNTEAFF.

This chain links TRBV4-1 with TRBJ2-5, with 9 bases that match TRBD2. Trimming cost V 0 bases and J 7 bases; bases outside gene matches: 21. Germline values: CDR1 MGHRA, CDR2 YSYEKL. This CDR3 region has 20 residues. The CDR3 region has the DNA TGCGCCAGCAGCCAAGAGCGGGAGGGCCCCGGACTGTATCTTCGTGGGACCCAGTACTTC. Translated, it gives CASSQEREGPGLYLRGTQYF.

The genes are TRBV2 and TRBJ2-7; no reliable D call. CDR1 is SNHLY and CDR2 is FYNNEI in the germline V gene. This CDR3 is 13 amino acids long. Trimming shortened V by 3 bases and J by 3 bases, and 9 bases separated the two germline ends. The CDR3: CASSESGVYEQYF. The CDR3, as DNA: TGTGCCAGCAGTGAGTCAGGCGTCTACGAGCAGTACTTC.

The chain employs TRBV7-9 and TRBJ2-3; D uncertain. Trimming shortened V by 4 bases and J by 0 bases, and 5 bases separated the two germline ends. The germline gives CDR1 SEHNR, CDR2 FQNEAQ (reference sequence). This CDR3 has 13 residues. The CDR3 nucleotides are TGTGCCAGCAGCTCAACTAGCACAGATACGCAGTATTTT. The encoded protein is CASSSTSTDTQYF.

A few counts support this clone. This chain joins TRBV28 and TRBJ1-3; no clear D gene. CDR3 length equals 15 residues. The germline gives CDR1 MDHEN, CDR2 SYDVKM. V was shortened by 5 bases and J by 1 base, with 12 bases between the two germline ends. As DNA, the CDR3 is TGTGCCAGCAGTCCCTTATGGACTTCTGGAAACACCATATATTTT. Translated: CASSPLWTSGNTIYF.

CDR3 DNA: TGCGCCAGCAGCCAAGCGAGGGGGACCGGAAACACCATATATTTT. Protein: CASSQARGTGNTIYF. The chain recombines TRBV4-1 with TRBJ1-3; maybe TRBD1 (6 bases). The germline V and J ends were trimmed by 1 base and 4 bases, with 11 bases remaining between them. The CDR3 contains 15 residues. CDR1 and CDR2 from the germline V gene are MGHRA and YSYEKL.

This chain connects TRBV24-1 to TRBJ1-3; D is ambiguous. V lost 3 bases to trimming and J lost 0 bases, with 8 bases between them. The CDR3 spans 15 residues. Germline lookup yields CDR1 KGHDR and CDR2 SFDVKD. In DNA, the CDR3 is TGTGCCACCAGTGATGGCCCCAGCTCTGGAAACACCATATATTTT. Translated, it gives CATSDGPSSGNTIYF.

The chain is built from TRBV29-1 and TRBJ2-5; 13 bases fit TRBD2. The trim removed 6 bases at V and 2 bases at J, leaving 6 bases unmatched. The germline V gene encodes CDR1 SQVTM and CDR2 ANQGSEA. The CDR3 is 15 amino acids. The CDR3 is CSVSGLAGKQETQYF. The CDR3 nucleotides read TGCAGCGTGTCGGGACTAGCGGGAAAGCAAGAGACCCAGTACTTC.

This chain joins TRBV29-1 and TRBJ2-1; a weak D match, TRBD1 (6 bases). This CDR3 region has 14 residues. With 6 bases removed from V and 1 base from J, the gap between germline ends came to 13 bases. Germline assignment: CDR1 SQVTM and CDR2 ANQGSEA. As DNA, the CDR3 is TGCAGCGTATCCTTGAGGGGGTCCTACAATGAGCAGTTCTTC. Its translation is CSVSLRGSYNEQFF.

The rearrangement uses TRBV7-9 and TRBJ1-1; TRBD1 aligns across 8 bases. Trimming took 11 bases from V and 2 from J; bases not matched to a gene: 10. CDR1 is SEHNR and CDR2 is FQNEAQ in the germline V gene (reference sequence). The CDR3 loop spans 14 amino acids. DNA for the CDR3: TGTGCCTATGGACCCGGGACAGGCAACACTGAAGCTTTCTTT. Translating gives CAYGPGTGNTEAFF. The whole variable domain, remainder taken from reference TRBV7-9 and TRBJ1-1, is DTGVSQNPRHKITKRGQNVTFRCDPISEHNRLYWYRQTLGQGPEFLTYFQNEAQLEKSRLLSDRFSAERPKGSFSTLEIQRTEQGDSAMYLCAYGPGTGNTEAFFGQGTRLTVV.

The chain is built from TRBV7-8 and TRBJ2-3; D not certain. The germline V and J ends were trimmed by 4 bases and 0 bases, with 5 bases remaining between them. There are 13 residues in the CDR3. Germline V lookup: CDR1 SGHVS, CDR2 FQNEAQ. The CDR3 sequence is CASSSQSTDTQYF. CDR3 coding DNA: TGTGCCAGCAGCTCCCAGAGCACAGATACGCAGTATTTT.

The rearrangement links TRBV24-1 to TRBJ1-4; D is uncertain. CDR3 length equals 20 residues. V was trimmed by 4 bases and J by 2 bases, leaving 25 bases between them. CDR1 and CDR2 (germline): KGHDR, SFDVKD. The CDR3 spells CATSEPDTTRENLTNEKLFF. The CDR3 DNA sequence: TGTGCCACCAGTGAACCCGACACGACTCGGGAGAACCTGACTAATGAAAAACTGTTTTTT.

DNA for the CDR3: TGTGCCAGCAGCCAAGTCGGTAGCGGGAGAACGTCGGAGCAGTTCTTC. It is translated as CASSQVGSGRTSEQFF. The gene calls are TRBV3-1 (or the pseudogene TRBV3-2) and TRBJ2-1; 9 bases match TRBD2. Germline CDR1 reads LGHDT; CDR2 reads YNNKEL (reference sequence). There are 16 residues in the CDR3. The V segment lost 1 base and the J segment 10 bases; nucleotides outside the gene matches: 11.

The chain links TRBV29-1 to TRBJ1-2, with 11 bases identical to TRBD1. CDR1 is SQVTM and CDR2 is ANQGSEA in the germline V gene. The CDR3 covers 12 residues. V was pared by 6 bases and J by 6 bases, with 3 bases of the junction left unmatched. In DNA form, the CDR3 reads TGCAGCGTCCGGGACAGGGGGAATGGCTACACCTTC. Amino acid sequence: CSVRDRGNGYTF.

CDR3 residues: CASSFPPRSGNTIYF. In DNA form, the CDR3 reads TGTGCCAGCAGCTTTCCCCCGCGGTCTGGAAACACCATATATTTT. This sequence joins TRBV7-9 and TRBJ1-3; D not certain. The germline V gene encodes CDR1 SEHNR and CDR2 FQNEAQ (reference sequence). V was trimmed by 3 bases and J by 1 base, leaving 10 bases between them. The CDR3 sequence is 15 residues long.

The chain recombines TRBV7-2 with TRBJ1-5; D gene ambiguous. V was shortened by 5 bases and J by 3 bases, with 8 bases between the two germline ends. CDR1 is SGHTA, CDR2 FQGNSA, per germline. The CDR3 contains 13 residues. CDR3 in amino acids: CASSERTNQPQHF. In nucleotides, the CDR3 is TGTGCCAGCAGCGAGAGAACCAATCAGCCCCAGCATTTT.